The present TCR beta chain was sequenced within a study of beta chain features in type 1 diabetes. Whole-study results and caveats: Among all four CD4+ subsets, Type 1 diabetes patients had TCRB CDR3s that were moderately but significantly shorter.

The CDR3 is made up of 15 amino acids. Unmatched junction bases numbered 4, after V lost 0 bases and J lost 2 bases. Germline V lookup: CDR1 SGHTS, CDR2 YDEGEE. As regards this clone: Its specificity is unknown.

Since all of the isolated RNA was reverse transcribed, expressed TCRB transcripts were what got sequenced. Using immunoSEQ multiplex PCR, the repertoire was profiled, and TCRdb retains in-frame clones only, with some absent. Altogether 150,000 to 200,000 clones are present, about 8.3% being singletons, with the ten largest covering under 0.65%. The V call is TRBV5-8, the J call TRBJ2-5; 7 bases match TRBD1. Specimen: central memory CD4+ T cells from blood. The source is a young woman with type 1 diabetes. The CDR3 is CASSLAGQRQETQYF. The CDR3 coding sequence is TGTGCCAGCAGCTTGGCGGGACAGCGGCAAGAGACCCAGTACTTC.